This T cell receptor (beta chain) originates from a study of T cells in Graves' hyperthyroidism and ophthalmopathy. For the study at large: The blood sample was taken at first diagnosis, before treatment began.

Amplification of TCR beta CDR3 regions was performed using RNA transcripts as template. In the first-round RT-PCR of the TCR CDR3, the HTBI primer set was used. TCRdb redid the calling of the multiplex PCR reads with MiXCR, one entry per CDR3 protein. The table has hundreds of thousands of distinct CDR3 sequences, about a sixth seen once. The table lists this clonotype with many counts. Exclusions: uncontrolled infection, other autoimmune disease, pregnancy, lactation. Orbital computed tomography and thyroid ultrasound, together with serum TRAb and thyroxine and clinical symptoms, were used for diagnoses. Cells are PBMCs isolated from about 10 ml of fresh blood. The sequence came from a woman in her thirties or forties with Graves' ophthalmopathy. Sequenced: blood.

The CDR3 nucleotides read TGTGCCAGCAGTCCGACAGGCGGGGGTACGAATGAGCAGTTCTTC. Translating gives CASSPTGGGTNEQFF. The chain uses TRBV6-1 and TRBJ2-1, with D perhaps TRBD2 (7 bases). CDR1 MNHNS and CDR2 SASEGT come from the germline V gene. This CDR3 spans 15 amino acids. V was trimmed by 5 bases and J by 7 bases, leaving 18 bases between them.